This T cell receptor (beta chain) emerged from a study of T-cell memory formation after mild COVID-19 (dated by TCRdb to 2020 to 2023). Notes on the research overall: TCR sequence clusters from the two donors were largely donor specific. In a couple of donors, T-cell clones that expanded and contracted after mild COVID-19 were followed by sequencing TCRalpha and TCRbeta repertoires longitudinally. Two young, previously healthy adult volunteers, one female and one male, were included in the cohort. Here is what the overall study found, with its caveats: SARS-CoV-2 specificity was not confirmed for the second-wave clones peaking on day 37. Contracting CD4+ clones appeared mostly in the CM and EM memory subsets, whereas CD8+ clones were enriched in EMRA. Some responding clones were detected in pre-infection memory, which suggested that pre-existing cross-reactive memory T cells had joined the SARS-CoV-2 response. Only two mild cases were covered by the study, and larger cohorts that include severe cases with pre-infection samples were considered necessary. Clones contracting from day 15 to 85 had balanced CD4/CD8 phenotypes, while a second wave expanding from day 15 to 37 was biased towards CD4+.

The CDR3, from cysteine to phenylalanine, totals 14 residues. Only the CDR3 portion is preserved as DNA: 42 bases, with reading frame beginning at the first base. The germline V gene provides CDR1 SNHLY and CDR2 FYNNEI. V is clipped by 3 bases and J by 2 bases, and the sequence between their germline boundaries is 11 bases long. PBMCs were isolated by Ficoll-Paque density gradient centrifugation. In the case of this clonotype: No antigen is known for it. No quality values exist for individual bases; no much larger clone is one base distant.

Sequenced using an Illumina NovaSeq 6000. TCRalpha and TCRbeta cDNA libraries were built by 5'RACE with constant-segment primers, adding sample barcodes and unique molecular identifiers. RNA was extracted from every sample with Trizol reagent. Libraries were amplified in two PCR steps, with a second sample barcode and Illumina TruSeq adapters added in the second step. Sequencing of libraries was performed on an Illumina NovaSeq with 2 x 150 bp paired-end reads. Per the original workflow: Demultiplexing of reads and collapsing into UMI-guided consensus sequences were performed with migec v1.2.7. Using mixcr v2.1.11, UMI consensuses were aligned to TRA and TRB V and J templates and then assembled into clonotypes. A clonotype was counted as expanded or contracted only when both edgeR and NoisET called the clonotype significant, with the noise models trained on biological replicates. For edgeR calls, the cutoffs were a false discovery rate-adjusted p below 0.01 and a log2 fold-change threshold of 1. As an exploratory analysis of dynamics, max-normalized trajectories of the 1000 most abundant clonotypes were examined with PCA combined with hierarchical clustering. Each responding clone was given a CD4 or CD8 phenotype based on the CD4+ and CD8+ repertoires, which had been sequenced separately. TCRdb trimmed the raw reads at Q25, called clones with MiXCR and kept productive beta chains. Rows with one shared CDR3 protein collapse into an entry with the most common genes and DNA. The V and J calls shown here were made by TCRdb, not taken from the authors' results. A total of 500,000 to 600,000 distinct CDR3 sequences appear in this sample, roughly 18% of them only once. 9.5% to 15% of the sample comes from the top ten.

The sequence is built from TRBV2 and TRBJ2-7; the D segment may tentatively be TRBD1 or TRBD2, each giving 5 matched bases. The source material was PBMCs or a T cell subset sorted from them (not recorded which). This clonotype was sampled from an adult woman who had mild COVID-19 (a few samples of this study predate the infection). The sample titles of this study are shuffled in the database, so cell type and time point are left out; the donor was told from shared clones. The DNA reads TGTGCCAGCAGTGATTGGGGGTTGACCTACGAGCAGTACTTC. Its translation is CASSDWGLTYEQYF.